The 10 T cell receptor beta chains reported below all come from one sample, sequenced in a study of blood T cells in healthy people across ages. Alongside a J-beta primer mix, a sample-barcoded 5' primer served in a second PCR lasting about 6 to 12 cycles. TCRdb processed the 5' RACE reads anew with MiXCR; each CDR3 protein has one entry. The table lists 1.8 million or so distinct CDR3 sequences, about two fifths of them singletons, with about 23% in the top ten. The specimen sequenced was blood. These receptors all stem from a human donor in good health.

In its sample, this clonotype was seen many times. The chain combines TRBV12-3 or TRBV12-4 with TRBJ1-2, with no clear D. Between the trimmed V and J ends, which lost 4 bases and 4 bases, there was a span of 13 bases. The CDR3 runs to 14 residues. The CDR3 reads CASSSLTKSYGYTF. The CDR3 DNA reads TGTGCCAGCAGTTCGCTAACAAAAAGCTATGGCTACACCTTC.

The chain is built from TRBV5-1 and TRBJ2-1; 8 bases line up with TRBD2. The J segment lost 13 bases and the V segment lost 2 bases, leaving 11 bases of the junction unmatched. This CDR3 has 14 amino acids. Germline CDR1 reads SGHRS; CDR2 reads YFSETQ. The CDR3 nucleotides read TGCGCCAGCAGCTTAGGACTAGCATCAGAGACCCAGTTCTTC. Protein product: CASSLGLASETQFF.

The chain's CDR3 is CATRTGVDNEKLFF. CDR3 nucleotide sequence: TGTGCCACTCGGACAGGGGTCGATAATGAAAAACTGTTTTTT. The chain employs TRBV10-3 and TRBJ1-4; TRBD1 agrees at 9 bases. The CDR3 runs 14 residues. The V and J ends lost 10 bases and 4 bases, in that order; junction bases with no gene match: 7. The V gene's germline CDR1 is ENHRY and CDR2 SYGVKD.

Many counts were recorded for this clonotype. The CDR3 nucleotides read TGCAGCGGGTTAGCGGGGGAGATTTACAATGAGCAGTTCTTC. This encodes CSGLAGEIYNEQFF. This chain links TRBV29-1 with TRBJ2-1, with 9 bases that match TRBD2. Germline values: CDR1 SQVTM, CDR2 ANQGSEA. Unmatched junction bases numbered 8, after V lost 7 bases and J lost 4 bases. The CDR3 spans 14 residues.

In this sample, this clonotype turned up a few times. The V and J genes are TRBV5-6 and TRBJ2-5; 7 nucleotides line up with TRBD1. Germline V gives CDR1 SGHDT, CDR2 YYEEEE. The CDR3 consists of 15 residues. V dropped 2 bases and J dropped 5; count of bases not matched to a gene: 9. The CDR3 DNA sequence: TGTGCCAGCAGCTTCCCGAACAGGGGCCGGGAGACCCAGTACTTC. Its protein product is CASSFPNRGRETQYF.

This chain joins TRBV7-9 and TRBJ2-7, with a tentative D call TRBD2 (5 bases). There are 14 residues in the CDR3. Trimming stripped 5 bases from V and 1 base from J, with 12 bases between. Germline CDR1 reads SEHNR; CDR2 reads FQNEAQ (reference sequence). DNA of the CDR3: TGTGCCAGCAGCGCCCTAGGGAGATCCTACGAGCAGTACTTC. This translates into CASSALGRSYEQYF.

The CDR3 loop reads CASHAGVGPQHF. The CDR3 DNA reads TGTGCCAGTCACGCGGGGGTTGGGCCCCAGCATTTT. The chain recombines TRBV6-6 with TRBJ1-5, with D perhaps TRBD1 (5 bases). The V gene lost 9 bases and the J gene lost 9 bases, with 15 bases spanning the gap. Germline V CDR1 and CDR2: MNHNY, SVGAGI (reference sequence). The CDR3 consists of 12 residues.

This sequence joins TRBV5-1 and TRBJ2-7; D not resolved. The V end lost 0 bases, the J end lost 5 bases, and 21 bases lay between the germline ends. This CDR3 contains 17 residues. The V gene's germline CDR1 is SGHRS and CDR2 YFSETQ. CDR3 DNA: TGCGCCAGCAGCTTGGATCTTACGGGCCCTAGTCCCGACGAGCAGTACTTC. It codes for CASSLDLTGPSPDEQYF.

This clonotype was seen a few times. The V and J genes are TRBV12-3 or TRBV12-4 and TRBJ1-2; D not certain. V was shortened by 3 bases and J by 7 bases, with 18 bases between the two germline ends. The CDR3 runs 15 residues. The CDR3 region is CASSLERRLQVGYTF. The CDR3 bases are TGTGCCAGCAGTTTGGAACGGAGGCTGCAGGTTGGCTACACCTTC.

The table lists this clonotype with a few counts. The chain uses TRBV7-2 and TRBJ2-1, with 8 bases aligning to TRBD2. Germline lookup yields CDR1 SGHTA and CDR2 FQGNSA. This CDR3 is 15 amino acids long. The trim removed 5 bases at V and 3 bases at J, leaving 6 bases unmatched. CDR3 DNA sequence: TGTGCCAGCAGCCCCGGACTAGCTTTCTACAATGAGCAGTTCTTC. It encodes CASSPGLAFYNEQFF.